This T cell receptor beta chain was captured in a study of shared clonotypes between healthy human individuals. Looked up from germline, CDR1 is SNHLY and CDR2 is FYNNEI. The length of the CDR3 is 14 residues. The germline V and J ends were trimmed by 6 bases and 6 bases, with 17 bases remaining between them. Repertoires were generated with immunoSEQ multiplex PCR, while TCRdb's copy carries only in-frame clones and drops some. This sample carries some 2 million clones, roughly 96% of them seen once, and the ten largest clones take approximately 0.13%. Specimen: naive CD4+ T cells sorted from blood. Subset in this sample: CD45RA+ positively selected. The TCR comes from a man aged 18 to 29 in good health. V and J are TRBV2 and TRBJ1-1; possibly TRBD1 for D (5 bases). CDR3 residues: CASRVGTGASEAFF. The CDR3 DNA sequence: TGTGCCAGCAGGGTCGGGACGGGTGCTTCTGAAGCTTTCTTT.